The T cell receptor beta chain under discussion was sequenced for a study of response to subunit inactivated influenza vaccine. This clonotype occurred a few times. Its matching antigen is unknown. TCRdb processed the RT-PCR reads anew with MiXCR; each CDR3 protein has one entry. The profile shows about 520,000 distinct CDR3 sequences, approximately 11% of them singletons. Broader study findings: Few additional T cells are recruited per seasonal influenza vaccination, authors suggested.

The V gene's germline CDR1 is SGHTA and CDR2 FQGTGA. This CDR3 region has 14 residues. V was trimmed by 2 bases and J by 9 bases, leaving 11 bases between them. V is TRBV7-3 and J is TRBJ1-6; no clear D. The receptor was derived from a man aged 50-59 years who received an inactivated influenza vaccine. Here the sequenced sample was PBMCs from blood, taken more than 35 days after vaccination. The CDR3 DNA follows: TGTGCCAGCAGCTTAGGGGTATCCGGTTCACCCCTCCACTTT. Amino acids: CASSLGVSGSPLHF. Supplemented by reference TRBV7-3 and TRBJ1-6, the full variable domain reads GAGVSQTPSNKVTEKGKYVELRCDPISGHTALYWYRQSLGQGPEFLIYFQGTGAADDSGLPNDRFFAVRPEGSVSTLKIQRTERGDSAVYLCASSLGVSGSPLHFGNGTRLTVT.